These T cell receptor beta chains were read from a single sample in a study of HIV-infected patients and healthy controls. In TCRdb, the 5' RACE reads were re-called with MiXCR into one record per CDR3 protein. Among 18,000 or so distinct CDR3 sequences, roughly 15% were seen once, and the ten largest hold 24%. Sample: CD8+ T cells from blood. The receptors were sampled from a human donor in good health. CDR3s include the opening cysteine and the closing phenylalanine or tryptophan. The D gene is left open where the match is weak. Size is stated for part of the rows, as once, few or many counts, or as a class when the clone is expanded.

d_call	j_call	clone_size	v_call	cdr3_aa	cdr3_nt
NA	TRBJ2-3	few	TRBV28	CASSFLTGEGHTDTQYF	TGTGCCAGCAGTTTCCTTACAGGGGAGGGGCACACAGATACGCAGTATTTT
NA	TRBJ2-5	many	TRBV12-3/TRBV12-4	CASSVSGPISQETQYF	TGTGCCAGCAGTGTTTCAGGACCAATTTCCCAAGAGACCCAGTACTTC
TRBD2	TRBJ2-3	NA	TRBV5-6	CASSRSSIRAGHTDTQYF	TGTGCCAGCAGCCGCTCCTCAATTAGAGCGGGGCACACAGATACGCAGTATTTT
TRBD2	TRBJ2-5	many	TRBV2	CASSVFSSVELAEETQYF	TGTGCCAGCAGTGTTTTCTCGTCAGTGGAACTAGCGGAAGAGACCCAGTACTTC
NA	TRBJ2-6	many	TRBV13	CASSLYEDYTGANVLTF	TGTGCCAGCAGCTTGTACGAGGACTATACTGGGGCCAACGTCCTGACTTTC
NA	TRBJ2-2	many	TRBV7-3	CASSDTGGLNTGELFF	TGTGCCAGCAGCGACACGGGGGGCTTAAACACCGGGGAGCTGTTTTTT
NA	TRBJ2-5	NA	TRBV28	CASSFLAQETQYF	TGTGCCAGCAGTTTTTTGGCACAAGAGACCCAGTACTTC
NA	TRBJ2-1	NA	TRBV6-1	CASSEAAGTPYNEQFF	TGTGCCAGCAGTGAAGCGGCGGGGACGCCTTACAATGAGCAGTTCTTC
TRBD1	TRBJ2-7	NA	TRBV12-3/TRBV12-4	CASTPGQDFGEQYF	TGTGCCAGCACCCCCGGACAGGATTTTGGGGAGCAGTACTTC
TRBD1	TRBJ2-7	NA	TRBV5-6	CASSSGTGLYEQYF	TGTGCCAGCAGCTCCGGGACAGGACTCTACGAGCAGTACTTC
NA	TRBJ2-7	NA	TRBV27	CASSSTSYEQYF	TGTGCCAGCAGTTCTACATCCTACGAGCAGTACTTC
TRBD1	TRBJ2-2	few	TRBV19	CASSMADRDTGELFF	TGTGCCAGTAGTATGGCCGACAGGGACACCGGGGAGCTGTTTTTT
NA	TRBJ2-2	NA	TRBV7-3	CASSLRGSNTGELFF	TGTGCCAGCAGCTTACGGGGAAGCAACACCGGGGAGCTGTTTTTT
NA	TRBJ2-1	few	TRBV5-1	CASSSTDPNEQFF	TGCGCCAGCAGCTCGACCGACCCTAATGAGCAGTTCTTC
NA	TRBJ2-5	few	TRBV13	CASSWTGRDQETQYF	TGTGCCAGCAGCTGGACAGGGAGGGACCAAGAGACCCAGTACTTC
TRBD2	TRBJ2-3	NA	TRBV20-1	CSAREYGDGGGLTDTQYF	TGCAGTGCTAGAGAGTATGGGGACGGGGGGGGCCTTACAGATACGCAGTATTTT
NA	TRBJ1-1	many	TRBV13	CASSQGGFLPNTEAFF	TGTGCCAGCAGCCAAGGGGGTTTTTTACCGAACACTGAAGCTTTCTTT
NA	TRBJ2-6	many	TRBV6-5	CASSLILLTVPTSGANVLTF	TGTGCCAGCAGCTTAATACTGCTTACAGTGCCAACCTCTGGGGCCAACGTCCTGACTTTC
TRBD1	TRBJ2-1	NA	TRBV6-4	CASSESGQGGNEQFF	TGTGCCAGCAGTGAGTCCGGACAGGGAGGAAATGAGCAGTTCTTC
TRBD2	TRBJ2-3	few	TRBV19	CAASGRARDTQYF	TGTGCAGCGAGCGGGAGGGCCAGAGATACGCAGTATTTT
NA	TRBJ2-3	many	TRBV30	CAWSEGLADTQYF	TGTGCCTGGAGTGAGGGACTTGCGGATACGCAGTATTTT
NA	TRBJ2-3	NA	TRBV4-2	CASSQLAGTDTQYF	TGTGCCAGCAGCCAGCTAGCCGGCACAGATACGCAGTATTTT
NA	TRBJ2-3	few	TRBV9	CASSVGTPATQYF	TGTGCCAGCAGCGTAGGGACTCCAGCTACGCAGTATTTT
TRBD1	TRBJ2-3	many	TRBV5-1	CASRPDRDLTDTQYF	TGCGCCAGCAGACCAGACAGGGACCTCACAGATACGCAGTATTTT
NA	TRBJ1-3	many	TRBV15	CATSRNPTRISGNTIYF	TGTGCCACCAGCAGAAACCCAACCAGAATCTCTGGAAACACCATATATTTT
TRBD2	TRBJ2-3	few	TRBV28	CASSTKIWTSGYTDTQYF	TGTGCCAGCAGCACCAAGATCTGGACTAGCGGGTACACAGATACGCAGTATTTT
NA	TRBJ2-7	many	TRBV27	CASSFSGVPYEQYF	TGTGCCAGCAGTTTTTCCGGGGTTCCCTACGAGCAGTACTTC
NA	TRBJ2-2	many	TRBV7-3	CASSLEWGGELFF	TGTGCCAGCAGCTTAGAGTGGGGCGGGGAGCTGTTTTTT
NA	TRBJ1-1	NA	TRBV6-1	CASSVGADSNTEAFF	TGTGCCAGCAGTGTAGGGGCAGACTCGAACACTGAAGCTTTCTTT
TRBD2	TRBJ2-2	few	TRBV12-3/TRBV12-4	CASRGTSGRTANTGELFF	TGTGCCAGCAGGGGGACTAGCGGGAGGACCGCGAACACCGGGGAGCTGTTTTTT
TRBD2	TRBJ2-5	many	TRBV9	CASSSQAGGVETQYF	TGTGCCAGCAGCTCTCAAGCGGGGGGGGTAGAGACCCAGTACTTC
NA	TRBJ2-2	many	TRBV29-1	CSVENAGELFF	TGCAGCGTTGAGAACGCCGGGGAGCTGTTTTTT
NA	TRBJ1-2	NA	TRBV19	CASSGYGYTF	TGTGCCAGTAGTGGGTATGGCTACACCTTC
TRBD1	TRBJ1-5	NA	TRBV6-6	CASSFQGAQVNQPQHF	TGTGCCAGCAGTTTTCAGGGGGCGCAGGTCAATCAGCCCCAGCATTTT
NA	TRBJ1-1	many	TRBV20-1	CSARSPKGYTEAFF	TGCAGTGCTAGAAGCCCTAAGGGATACACTGAAGCTTTCTTT
NA	TRBJ2-7	many	TRBV7-8	CASSDPSYEQYF	TGTGCCAGCAGCGACCCCTCCTACGAGCAGTACTTC
NA	TRBJ1-1	few	TRBV29-1	CSAAEGKPEAFF	TGCAGCGCCGCCGAGGGGAAACCTGAAGCTTTCTTT
TRBD2	TRBJ2-1	NA	TRBV9	CASSASGSSYNEQFF	TGTGCCAGCAGCGCGAGCGGGAGTTCGTACAATGAGCAGTTCTTC
NA	TRBJ1-1	few	TRBV7-3	CASSPDLQGKTEAFF	TGTGCCAGCAGCCCCGACCTGCAGGGAAAGACTGAAGCTTTCTTT
NA	TRBJ2-1	once	TRBV9	CASSHPTKTSYNEQFF	TGTGCCAGCAGCCACCCGACCAAAACCTCCTACAATGAGCAGTTCTTC
TRBD1	TRBJ2-1	few	TRBV28	CASSRDRGNEQFF	TGTGCCAGCAGCAGGGACAGGGGAAATGAGCAGTTCTTC
NA	TRBJ1-1	few	TRBV5-6	CASSLGAGSTEAFF	TGTGCCAGCAGCTTGGGGGCAGGGAGCACTGAAGCTTTCTTT
NA	TRBJ2-6	few	TRBV9	CASSSWGTTGSGANVLTF	TGTGCCAGCAGCTCATGGGGAACTACTGGTTCTGGGGCCAACGTCCTGACTTTC
TRBD2	TRBJ2-1	few	TRBV6-2/TRBV6-3	CASSSGLAGVNEQFF	TGTGCCAGCAGTTCGGGACTAGCGGGAGTGAATGAGCAGTTCTTC
NA	TRBJ1-2	few	TRBV7-2	CASSLAGIYGYTF	TGTGCCAGCAGCTTAGCGGGCATCTATGGCTACACCTTC
NA	TRBJ1-2	NA	TRBV6-5	CASTPTAPPFYGYTF	TGTGCCAGCACCCCGACAGCCCCACCATTCTATGGCTACACCTTC
TRBD1	TRBJ2-3	once	TRBV19	CASIDRDRGLDTQYF	TGTGCCAGTATTGACCGGGACAGGGGGCTGGATACGCAGTATTTT
NA	TRBJ2-7	few	TRBV7-8	CASLSGFSSYEQYF	TGTGCCAGCCTATCCGGTTTCAGCTCCTACGAGCAGTACTTC
NA	TRBJ2-5	many	TRBV9	CASSVGGEETQYF	TGTGCCAGCAGCGTAGGAGGAGAAGAGACCCAGTACTTC
NA	TRBJ2-3	NA	TRBV7-8	CASSHSSDTQYF	TGTGCCAGCAGCCATTCCTCAGATACGCAGTATTTT
NA	TRBJ1-2	many	TRBV29-1	CSVGRGDNYGYTF	TGCAGCGTTGGCAGGGGCGACAACTATGGCTACACCTTC